Listed below are T cell receptor beta chains from one sample, sequenced in a study of T cell changes during pregnancy in multiple sclerosis. This table comes from immunoSEQ multiplex PCR, and its TCRdb copy is limited to in-frame clones, with some not included. The top ten hold less than 2.5% of the sample, which has more than 55,000 clones, approximately 90% seen once. The sequencing here drew on peripheral blood, taken in the first trimester of pregnancy. Receptor source: a female donor in good health, enrolled as a control in a pregnancy study. Each CDR3 is given with its conserved first and last residue. Each record gives: D gene, clone size, J gene, V gene, CDR3 DNA, CDR3 protein. The D gene is left open where the match is weak. Some rows have no size entry. The others give once, few or many, or a class for an expanded clone.

NA NA TRBJ1-4 TRBV6-6 TGTGCCAGCAGTTACTCGCCGGGAGCAACTAATGAAAAACTGTTTTTT CASSYSPGATNEKLFF
TRBD1 NA TRBJ2-7 TRBV11-2 TGTGCCAGCAGCTACCCGGGACAGGGGACCTACGAGCAGTACTTC CASSYPGQGTYEQYF
TRBD2 NA TRBJ2-7 TRBV7-8 TGTGCCAGCAGCTTACTTAGTGAGAGCGGGAGGGATCGGGACTTC CASSLLSESGRDRDF
NA once TRBJ1-3 TRBV19 TGTGCCAGTAGTCCACAGAACTCTGGAAACACCATATATTTT CASSPQNSGNTIYF
NA NA TRBJ1-1 TRBV6-6 TGTGCCAGCAGTTTATGGGGGCAGGACACTGAAGCTTTCTTT CASSLWGQDTEAFF
NA NA TRBJ2-7 TRBV6-5 TGTGCCAGCAGTGGGTCCTACGACGGGGCCTACGAGCAGTACTTC CASSGSYDGAYEQYF
NA NA TRBJ2-7 TRBV5-5 TGTGCCAGCAGCCCGCTAGGGGCCTACGAGCAGTACTTC CASSPLGAYEQYF
NA few TRBJ1-6 TRBV4-2 TGTGCCAGCAGCCTCGAGGGATCCCTCCACTTT CASSLEGSLHF
TRBD2 NA TRBJ2-1 TRBV6-6 TGTGCCAGCAGTAAGACTAGCGGGAGCTCATCTGAGCAGTTCTTC CASSKTSGSSSEQFF
NA NA TRBJ1-1 TRBV11-2 TGTGCCAGCAGCTTTCGGTCCGTCATGAACACTGAAGCTTTCTTT CASSFRSVMNTEAFF
TRBD1 NA TRBJ1-2 TRBV6-5 TGTGCCAGCAAAAGACAGGGGACGGGCTATGGCTACACCTTC CASKRQGTGYGYTF
TRBD2 NA TRBJ2-3 TRBV6-4 TGTGCCAGCAGTGCCGGGACTAGCGGGGGGTTTCCAGATACGCAGTATTTT CASSAGTSGGFPDTQYF
TRBD2 NA TRBJ2-1 TRBV7-9 TGTGCCAGCAGCCTTCTAGCGGGGGGCTACAATGAGCAGTTCTTC CASSLLAGGYNEQFF
TRBD1 NA TRBJ1-5 TRBV28 TGTGCCAGCAGTCCGACCCATGACAGGGGGCAGGGGCCCCAGCATTTT CASSPTHDRGQGPQHF
TRBD2 NA TRBJ2-7 TRBV11-1 TGTGCCAGCAGCTCCACGACGGGACTAGCGGGAGTCGAGCAGTACTTC CASSSTTGLAGVEQYF
TRBD1 NA TRBJ2-7 TRBV19 TGTGCCAGTAGTATAAGGACAGGGGGGGCCTACGAGCAGTACTTC CASSIRTGGAYEQYF
NA NA TRBJ2-2 TRBV29-1 TGCAGCGTTGACGGGACACCCGGGGAGCTGTTTTTT CSVDGTPGELFF
TRBD2 NA TRBJ2-7 TRBV5-4 TGTGCCAGCAGCTCAGGACTAGCGACCTACGAGCAGTACTTC CASSSGLATYEQYF
TRBD1 NA TRBJ2-3 TRBV5-1 TGCGCCAGCAGCACAGGGGGCGCAGATACGCAGTATTTT CASSTGGADTQYF
NA NA TRBJ2-3 TRBV4-1 TGCGCCAGCAGCCAAGACCAGAACACAGATACGCAGTATTTT CASSQDQNTDTQYF
TRBD2 NA TRBJ2-2 TRBV7-9 TGTGCCAGCAGCCTCGGACTAGCGGGAGTCGGCGGGGAGCTGTTTTTT CASSLGLAGVGGELFF
NA NA TRBJ1-2 TRBV5-1 TGCGCCAGCAGCTTGAATCGGCAGGGCAGCTATGGCTACACCTTC CASSLNRQGSYGYTF
NA NA TRBJ1-4 TRBV5-4 TGTGCCAGCAGCTTGGACGGGGCAACTAATGAAAAACTGTTTTTT CASSLDGATNEKLFF
NA NA TRBJ1-1 TRBV6-1 TGTGCCACCTGCCCGACGAGCGCGAACACTGAAGCTTTCTTT CATCPTSANTEAFF
NA NA TRBJ1-1 TRBV29-1 TGCAGCGTTGAAGATAGGACAGTCCTGAACACTGAAGCTTTCTTT CSVEDRTVLNTEAFF
TRBD2 NA TRBJ2-3 TRBV27 TGTGCCAGCAGTTTATCGAGGAGCGGGAGTTTGGCAGATACGCAGTATTTT CASSLSRSGSLADTQYF
TRBD2 NA TRBJ2-2 TRBV28 TGTGCCAGCAGTTACTCAATAGGACTAGCGTCCGGGGAGCTGTTTTTT CASSYSIGLASGELFF
TRBD2 NA TRBJ2-3 TRBV9 TGTGCCAGCAGCGTCGCGGGGGGTTACACAGATACGCAGTATTTT CASSVAGGYTDTQYF
NA NA TRBJ1-1 TRBV27 TGTGCCAGCAGTTTAGTCGGGGGTAATGAAGCTTTCTTT CASSLVGGNEAFF
NA NA TRBJ1-1 TRBV5-1 TGCGCCAGCAGCTCTAGGCCTTCCCAGGGAATGAACACTGAAGCTTTCTTT CASSSRPSQGMNTEAFF
TRBD1 NA TRBJ2-7 TRBV19 TGTGCCAGTAGTCCGGGACAGGGGACCTACGAGCAGTACTTC CASSPGQGTYEQYF
NA NA TRBJ2-5 TRBV18 TGTGCCAGCTCCACGTCACGCGAGGAGACCCAGTACTTC CASSTSREETQYF
NA NA TRBJ2-1 TRBV28 TGTGCCAGCAGTTTAGATCCCGGGGACAATGAGCAGTTCTTC CASSLDPGDNEQFF
NA once TRBJ1-3 TRBV19 TGTGCCAGTAGTATTCAGGGGCCCACCTCTGGAAACACCATATATTTT CASSIQGPTSGNTIYF
NA NA TRBJ2-1 TRBV6-5 TGTGCCAGCAGTTCCTCAGGGGCGTCCTACAATGAGCAGTTCTTC CASSSSGASYNEQFF
TRBD1 few TRBJ2-7 TRBV28 TGTGCCAGCAGCCGCCTGGGACAGGTCAAGGACGAGCAGTACTTC CASSRLGQVKDEQYF
NA NA TRBJ2-3 TRBV2 TGTGCCAGCAGTGTTGGCACCCACACAGATACGCAGTATTTT CASSVGTHTDTQYF
TRBD2 once TRBJ2-7 TRBV11-2 TGTGCCAGCAGCTTTTCGACTAGCGGGACCTACGAGCAGTACTTC CASSFSTSGTYEQYF
NA NA TRBJ1-3 TRBV5-6 TGTGCCAGCAGTGGCCAGGGGATCCGCGGAAACACCATATATTTT CASSGQGIRGNTIYF
TRBD2 NA TRBJ2-1 TRBV7-9 TGTGCCAGCAGCCCAAGGACTAGCGGGAACTATGAGCAGTTCTTC CASSPRTSGNYEQFF
TRBD2 NA TRBJ2-6 TRBV6-1 TGTGCCAGCAGTGCGGACCTAGCGGGGCTTGGGGCCAACGTCCTGACTTTC CASSADLAGLGANVLTF